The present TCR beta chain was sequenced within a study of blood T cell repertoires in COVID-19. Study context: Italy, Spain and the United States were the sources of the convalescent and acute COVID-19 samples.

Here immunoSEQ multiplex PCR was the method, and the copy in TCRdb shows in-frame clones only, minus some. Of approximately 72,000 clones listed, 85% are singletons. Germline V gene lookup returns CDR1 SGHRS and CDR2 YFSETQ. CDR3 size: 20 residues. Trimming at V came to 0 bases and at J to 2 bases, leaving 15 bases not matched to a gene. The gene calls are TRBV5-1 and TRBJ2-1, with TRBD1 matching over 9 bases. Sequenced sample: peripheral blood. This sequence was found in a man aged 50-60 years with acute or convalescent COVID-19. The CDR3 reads CASSLASNTGQGRPYNEQFF. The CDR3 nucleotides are TGCGCCAGCAGCTTGGCCTCGAACACCGGACAGGGGCGACCCTACAATGAGCAGTTCTTC.